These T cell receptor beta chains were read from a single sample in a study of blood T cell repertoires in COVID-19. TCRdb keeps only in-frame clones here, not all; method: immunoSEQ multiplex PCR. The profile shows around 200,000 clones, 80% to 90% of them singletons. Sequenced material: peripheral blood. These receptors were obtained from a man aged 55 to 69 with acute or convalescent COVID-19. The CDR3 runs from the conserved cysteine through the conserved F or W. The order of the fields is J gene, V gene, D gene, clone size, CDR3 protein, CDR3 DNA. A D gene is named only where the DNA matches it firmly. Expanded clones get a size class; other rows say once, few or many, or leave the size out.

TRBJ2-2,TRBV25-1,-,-,CASMAQTTNTGELFF,TGTGCCAGCATGGCACAGACAACTAACACCGGGGAGCTGTTTTTT
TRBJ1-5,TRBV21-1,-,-,CASSLRRDREKGSAQHF,TGTGCCAGCAGCCTTCGGCGGGACAGGGAAAAAGGCTCGGCCCAGCATTTT
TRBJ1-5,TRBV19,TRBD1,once,CASSRGGQGLYQPQHF,TGTGCCAGTAGTAGGGGGGGACAGGGGCTTTATCAGCCCCAGCATTTT
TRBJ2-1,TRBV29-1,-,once,CSVEVGGGTGFF,-
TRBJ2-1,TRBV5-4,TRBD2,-,CASSRLAGGKNEQFF,TGTGCCAGCAGCCGACTAGCGGGAGGTAAGAATGAGCAGTTCTTC
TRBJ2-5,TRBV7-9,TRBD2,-,CASSPSTSVLGETQYF,TGTGCCAGCAGCCCTTCAACTAGCGTCCTTGGCGAGACCCAGTACTTC
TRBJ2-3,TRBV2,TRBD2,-,CARTHLAENTQYF,TGTGCCAGGACCCATCTAGCGGAGAATACGCAGTATTTT
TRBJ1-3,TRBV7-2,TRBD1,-,CASSGGTGGGLTGNTIYF,TGTGCCAGCAGCGGGGGGACAGGGGGCGGATTAACTGGAAACACCATATATTTT
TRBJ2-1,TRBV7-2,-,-,CASSLLRSNNEQFF,TGTGCCAGCAGCTTACTCAGATCCAACAATGAGCAGTTCTTC
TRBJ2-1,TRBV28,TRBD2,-,CASSWLAGGNEQFF,TGTGCCAGCAGTTGGCTAGCGGGAGGCAATGAGCAGTTCTTC
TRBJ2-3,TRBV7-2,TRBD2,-,CASSLAGGVTDTQYF,TGTGCCAGCAGCTTAGCGGGAGGGGTCACAGATACGCAGTATTTT
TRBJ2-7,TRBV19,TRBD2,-,CASSMTSGSHEQYF,TGTGCCAGTAGTATGACTAGCGGGAGTCACGAGCAGTACTTC
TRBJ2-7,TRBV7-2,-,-,CASSQTSSLEQYF,TGTGCCAGCAGCCAGACTAGTTCTCTCGAGCAGTACTTC
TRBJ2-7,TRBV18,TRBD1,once,CASSLGQVPSHEQYF,TGTGCCAGCTCACTCGGACAGGTGCCCTCCCACGAGCAGTACTTC
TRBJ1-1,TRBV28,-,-,CASSLLNTEAFF,TGTGCCAGCAGTTTATTAAACACTGAAGCTTTCTTT
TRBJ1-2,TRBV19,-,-,CASTFPQQGYGYTF,TGTGCCAGTACCTTTCCACAACAGGGCTATGGCTACACCTTC
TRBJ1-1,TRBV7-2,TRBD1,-,CASSSRSGQGAFTEAFF,TGTGCCAGCAGCTCGCGGTCGGGACAGGGGGCTTTCACTGAAGCTTTCTTT
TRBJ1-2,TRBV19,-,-,CASSPTPQYGYTF,TGTGCCAGTAGCCCAACCCCCCAGTATGGCTACACCTTC
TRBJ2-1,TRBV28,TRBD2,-,CASSSAGTSMGEQFF,TGTGCCAGCAGCTCGGCCGGGACTAGCATGGGTGAGCAGTTCTTC
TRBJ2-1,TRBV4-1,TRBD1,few,CASRPRQGAHEQFF,TGCGCCAGCCGCCCCAGACAGGGGGCCCATGAGCAGTTCTTC
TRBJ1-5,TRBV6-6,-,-,CASSLDGANWPQHF,TGTGCCAGCAGTTTGGATGGAGCGAATTGGCCCCAGCATTTT
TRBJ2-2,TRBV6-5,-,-,CASSYYNGELFF,TGTGCCAGCAGTTACTATAACGGGGAGCTGTTTTTT
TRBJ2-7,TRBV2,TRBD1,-,CASIQGGGDRGSYEQYF,TGTGCCAGCATCCAAGGGGGAGGGGACAGGGGTTCCTACGAGCAGTACTTC
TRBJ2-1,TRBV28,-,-,CASRSPAGKNEQFF,TGTGCCAGCAGAAGCCCCGCGGGAAAAAATGAGCAGTTCTTC
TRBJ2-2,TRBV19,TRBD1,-,CASSKRTGGEGTGELFF,TGTGCCAGTAGCAAACGTACAGGGGGCGAGGGCACCGGGGAGCTGTTTTTT
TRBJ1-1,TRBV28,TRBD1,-,CASSVSTGGANEAFF,TGTGCCAGCAGTGTATCGACAGGGGGCGCTAATGAAGCTTTCTTT
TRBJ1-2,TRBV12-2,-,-,CASRLVGGRDYGYTF,TGTGCAAGTCGCTTAGTGGGCGGGAGGGACTATGGCTACACCTTC
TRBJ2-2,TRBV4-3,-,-,CASSQDVQGSGELFF,TGCGCCAGCAGCCAGGATGTGCAGGGGTCCGGGGAGCTGTTTTTT
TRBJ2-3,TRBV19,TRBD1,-,CATNDRGGLSTDTQYF,TGTGCCACCAATGACAGGGGCGGCCTTAGCACAGATACGCAGTATTTT
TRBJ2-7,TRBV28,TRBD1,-,CASSLSQGAYEQYF,TGTGCCAGCAGTTTATCACAGGGGGCCTACGAGCAGTACTTC
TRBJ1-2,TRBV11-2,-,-,CASSLVGGAGGYTF,TGTGCCAGCAGCTTAGTAGGAGGGGCCGGCGGCTACACCTTC
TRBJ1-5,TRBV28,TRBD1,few,CASRPQQGGQPQHF,TGTGCCAGCAGGCCTCAACAGGGGGGTCAGCCCCAGCATTTT
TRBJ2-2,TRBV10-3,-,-,CAISRAGELFF,TGTGCCATCAGCAGGGCCGGGGAGCTGTTTTTT
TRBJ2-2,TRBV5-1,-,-,CASSLGHSTGELFF,TGCGCCAGCAGCTTGGGACACTCCACCGGGGAGCTGTTTTTT
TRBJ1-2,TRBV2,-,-,CASSEEQGANYGYTF,TGTGCCAGCAGTGAGGAACAGGGTGCTAACTATGGCTACACCTTC